This TCR beta chain appears in the sequencing data of a study of Ad26.COV2.S vaccination and SARS-CoV-2 variants. From germline, CDR1 is SGHDT and CDR2 YYEEEE. There are 15 residues in the CDR3. V lost 4 bases to trimming and J lost 5 bases, with 17 bases between them. Noted treatment: about 20 received Ad26.COV2.S at low or high dose, single or two shots; about 5 received placebo; per-sample allocation not given. Collection of samples fell on day 63 after the first vaccine or placebo injection. Repertoires were generated with immunoSEQ multiplex PCR, while TCRdb's copy carries only in-frame clones and drops some. The table includes about 350,000 clones, 80% to 90% detected once.

The source material was peripheral blood, sampled in a trial of Ad26.COV2.S vaccine versus placebo. The rearrangement links TRBV5-6 to TRBJ2-3, with D perhaps TRBD2 (6 bases). The receptor was isolated from a person aged 18 to 59 who received the Ad26.COV2.S COVID-19 vaccine or a placebo. The CDR3 nucleotides read TGTGCCAGCAGCCCGGGACTGGCTAGCCAAGATACGCAGTATTTT. It translates to CASSPGLASQDTQYF.